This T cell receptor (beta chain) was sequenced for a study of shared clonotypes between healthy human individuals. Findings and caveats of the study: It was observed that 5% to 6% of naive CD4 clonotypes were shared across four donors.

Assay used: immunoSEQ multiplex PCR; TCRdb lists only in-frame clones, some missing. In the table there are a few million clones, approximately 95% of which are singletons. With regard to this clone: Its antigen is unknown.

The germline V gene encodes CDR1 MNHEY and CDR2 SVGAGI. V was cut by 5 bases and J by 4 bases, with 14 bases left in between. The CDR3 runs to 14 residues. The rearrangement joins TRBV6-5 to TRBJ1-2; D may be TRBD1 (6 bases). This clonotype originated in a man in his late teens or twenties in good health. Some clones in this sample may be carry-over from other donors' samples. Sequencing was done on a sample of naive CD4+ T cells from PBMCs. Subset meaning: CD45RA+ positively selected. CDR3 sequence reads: CASSQDRNLYGYTF. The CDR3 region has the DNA TGTGCCAGCAGTCAGGACAGAAACCTCTATGGCTACACCTTC.